This T cell receptor beta chain stems from a study of T cells in tumors after PD-1 blockade. Study summary: During anti-PD-1 treatment, some patients continued daily vismodegib 150 mg. On average, peripheral blood gave 113,528 TCR templates and 30,000 to 40,000 unique clonotypes.

Data came from immunoSEQ multiplex PCR; TCRdb stores just in-frame clones and leaves some out. The sample shows 20,000 to 30,000 clones, about 82% of them seen only once. Germline V lookup: CDR1 SGHRS, CDR2 YFSETQ. The CDR3 has 14 amino acids. With 0 bases removed from V and 7 bases from J, the gap between germline ends came to 13 bases. The sample was PBMCs, taken after anti-PD-1 treatment. V gene TRBV5-1 combines with J gene TRBJ1-2; D possibly corresponds to TRBD1 (5 bases). The origin of this receptor is a human donor with basal cell carcinoma. The CDR3 coding sequence is TGCGCCAGCAGCTTGGAAGGGACGGGTGGTGGCTACACCTTC. Translating gives CASSLEGTGGGYTF. The full variable domain, with the rest looked up from reference TRBV5-1 and TRBJ1-2, is KAGVTQTPRYLIKTRGQQVTLSCSPISGHRSVSWYQQTPGQGLQFLFEYFSETQRNKGNFPGRFSGRQFSNSRSEMNVSTLELGDSALYLCASSLEGTGGGYTFGSGTRLTVV.